This TCR beta chain stems from a study of OX40 agonist ivuxolimab in advanced cancers. Study-level information: The group had a mean age of around 64 years, ranged from about 20 to 80, and was around 86% male.

The repertoire was sequenced with immunoSEQ multiplex PCR; TCRdb's copy has only in-frame clones and lacks some. This sample has about 100,000 clones, with approximately 94% found just once. Trimming stripped 6 bases from V and 1 base from J, with 13 bases between. The CDR3 contains 15 residues. Germline V gives CDR1 MNHEY, CDR2 SMNVEV (reference sequence). This sequence originates from an adult with an advanced solid tumor such as melanoma, head and neck, liver or kidney cancer. The specimen was CD4+ or CD8+ T cells sorted from blood, collected in a trial of the OX40 agonist ivuxolimab. V and J are TRBV27 and TRBJ1-5; D is ambiguous. The CDR3 DNA follows: TGTGCCAGCAGCGGACCCCCAGAGAGCAATCAGCCCCAGCATTTT. It encodes CASSGPPESNQPQHF.